The 27 T cell receptor beta chains presented below share a single source sample, sequenced in a study of T cell responses to AZD1222 COVID-19 vaccine. Using immunoSEQ multiplex PCR, the repertoire was profiled, and TCRdb retains in-frame clones only, with some absent. The sample has approximately 76,000 clones; about 91% are singletons. This specimen was peripheral blood, taken on day 0 of AZD1222 vaccination. The receptor set was obtained from an adult in good health.

J is TRBJ2-3 and V is TRBV13; TRBD2 matches 10 bases. Trimming removed 1 base from V and 6 bases from J; junction bases left unmatched: 10. There are 17 residues in the CDR3. Germline-derived CDR1 and CDR2 are PRHDT and FYEKMQ (reference sequence). The CDR3 sequence is CASSLVMGLAGEDTQYF. As DNA, the CDR3 is TGTGCCAGCAGCTTAGTAATGGGGCTAGCGGGGGAGGATACGCAGTATTTT.

The chain couples TRBV7-2 to TRBJ2-5; 9 bases are shared with TRBD2. This CDR3 region has 15 residues. Trimming took 4 bases from V and 5 from J; bases not matched to a gene: 8. CDR1 SGHTA and CDR2 FQGNSA come from the germline V gene. CDR3 bases: TGTGCCAGCAGCTCCCGGACTAGCGTGGGGGAGACCCAGTACTTC. The encoded protein is CASSSRTSVGETQYF.

The CDR3 here is CASSESSRGIDEQFF. DNA of the CDR3: TGCGCCAGCAGTGAGTCGTCCCGAGGGATCGATGAGCAGTTCTTC. V and J are TRBV10-2 and TRBJ2-1, with D possibly being TRBD2 (5 bases). Trimming shortened V by 0 bases and J by 8 bases, and 14 bases separated the two germline ends. CDR1 and CDR2 from the germline V gene are WSHSY and SAAADI. The CDR3 is 15 amino acids.

This clone appeared a few times. The chain links TRBV28 to TRBJ1-4; D is uncertain. This CDR3 spans 15 amino acids. Trimming took off 7 bases at V and 10 bases at J, with 22 bases between the two ends. Germline V gene data show CDR1 as MDHEN and CDR2 as SYDVKM. CDR3 sequence (DNA): TGTGCCAGCAACCCCCTGGGTCAGCTAGAGGGAAAACTGTTTTTT. As protein: CASNPLGQLEGKLFF.

The chain joins TRBV19 to TRBJ2-7; 8 bases agree with TRBD1. The germline gives CDR1 LNHDA, CDR2 SQIVND (reference sequence). This CDR3 region has 14 residues. J gave up 6 bases and V 5 bases, and 9 bases lay outside the gene matches. The CDR3 spells CASSYLGQGGEQYF. CDR3 DNA sequence: TGTGCCAGTAGTTACCTCGGACAGGGTGGCGAGCAGTACTTC. The whole variable domain, filled in from reference TRBV19 and TRBJ2-7, reads DGGITQSPKYLFRKEGQNVTLSCEQNLNHDAMYWYRQDPGQGLRLIYYSQIVNDFQKGDIAEGYSVSREKKESFPLTVTSAQKNPTAFYLCASSYLGQGGEQYFGPGTRLTVT.

The genes are TRBV7-2 and TRBJ2-7, with D uncertain. The CDR3 spans 14 residues. The germline V gene encodes CDR1 SGHTA and CDR2 FQGNSA. The V gene lost 3 bases and the J gene lost 3 bases, with 12 bases spanning the gap. CDR3: CASSFGRTSYEQYF. The DNA for the CDR3 is TGTGCCAGCAGCTTTGGCAGGACGAGCTACGAGCAGTACTTC.

This clone was observed a single time. The chain combines TRBV3-1 (or the pseudogene TRBV3-2) with TRBJ2-7; D is unclear. V was pared by 1 base and J by 0 bases, with 4 bases between. The length of the CDR3 is 13 residues. Germline loops: CDR1 LGHDT, CDR2 YNNKEL (reference sequence). The DNA of the CDR3 is TGTGCCAGCAGCCAAGTTCGCTCCTACGAGCAGTACTTC. It codes for CASSQVRSYEQYF.

The chain employs TRBV28 and TRBJ2-5; D is possibly TRBD1 or TRBD2 (5 bases each). The CDR3 contains 15 residues. V was trimmed by 1 base and J by 5 bases, leaving 14 bases between them. Germline CDR1 reads MDHEN; CDR2 reads SYDVKM. CDR3 loop: CASSLSWGERETQYF. The CDR3 coding sequence is TGTGCCAGCAGTTTATCCTGGGGCGAGCGGGAGACCCAGTACTTC. Supplemented by reference TRBV28 and TRBJ2-5, the full variable domain reads DVKVTQSSRYLVKRTGEKVFLECVQDMDHENMFWYRQDPGLGLRLIYFSYDVKMKEKGDIPEGYSVSREKKERFSLILESASTNQTSMYLCASSLSWGERETQYFGPGTRLLVL.

The chain carries TRBV6-5 and TRBJ1-6; D is ambiguous. CDR3 length equals 13 residues. Per germline, CDR1 MNHEY and CDR2 SVGAGI. With 7 bases removed from V and 6 bases from J, the gap between germline ends came to 10 bases. Here the CDR3 DNA reads TGTGCCAGCATTAACCCGGGTAATTCACCCCTCCACTTT. It codes for CASINPGNSPLHF.

The chain combines TRBV9 with TRBJ1-2, with D unclear. Germline CDR1 is SGDLS and CDR2 is YYNGEE. V lost 4 bases to trimming and J lost 10 bases, with 17 bases between them. The CDR3 is made up of 13 amino acids. CDR3 loop: CASSSSAGLVYTF. The CDR3 nucleotides read TGTGCCAGCAGCTCCAGTGCAGGTTTGGTCTACACCTTC.

This clone came up once. The chain couples TRBV30 to TRBJ2-7; D might be TRBD1 or TRBD2, each matching 5 bases. CDR1 and CDR2 (germline): GTSNPN, SVGIG (reference sequence). This CDR3 spans 20 amino acids. Deletions cut 2 bases from V and 2 bases from J, with 31 bases between. CDR3 DNA: TGTGCCTGGAGTCATGGGGACCACGGGACCGACATCAAAAACCCCTACGAGCAGTACTTC. This codes for CAWSHGDHGTDIKNPYEQYF.

The chain uses TRBV19 and TRBJ2-3; D gene unclear. Germline assignment: CDR1 LNHDA and CDR2 SQIVND (reference sequence). Trimming took off 5 bases at V and 5 bases at J, with 11 bases between the two ends. The CDR3 is 13 amino acids. CDR3 nucleotides: TGTGCCAGTAGTGCAGGATTGGGAGATACGCAGTATTTT. This translates into CASSAGLGDTQYF. Filled out from reference TRBV19 and TRBJ2-3, the complete variable domain reads DGGITQSPKYLFRKEGQNVTLSCEQNLNHDAMYWYRQDPGQGLRLIYYSQIVNDFQKGDIAEGYSVSREKKESFPLTVTSAQKNPTAFYLCASSAGLGDTQYFGPGTRLTVL.

This clone was observed a single time. The J gene is TRBJ1-5, the V gene TRBV7-8, with D possibly TRBD1 on 5 matching bases. The CDR3 length is 15 residues. Trimming removed 5 bases from V and 5 bases from J, with 16 bases in between. The germline V gene has CDR1 SGHVS and CDR2 FQNEAQ. CDR3 sequence: CASSIIPSGDQPQHF. CDR3 coding DNA: TGTGCCAGCAGCATAATTCCCTCGGGGGATCAGCCCCAGCATTTT.

The V call is TRBV19, the J call TRBJ2-2; 9 bases line up with TRBD2. Trimming removed 5 bases from V and 7 bases from J; junction bases left unmatched: 11. The CDR3 loop spans 16 amino acids. The germline gives CDR1 LNHDA, CDR2 SQIVND (reference sequence). CDR3 nucleotide sequence: TGTGCCAGTAGTCTTCGAGCGGGGGGCCCGGTCGGGGAGCTGTTTTTT. Amino acids: CASSLRAGGPVGELFF.

The chain employs TRBV18 and TRBJ2-7; D gene unclear. Trimming shortened V by 1 base and J by 3 bases, and 10 bases separated the two germline ends. CDR3 size: 14 residues. Germline V gene sequence: CDR1 KGHSH, CDR2 LQKENI. The CDR3 spells CASSPLIGDYEQYF. The CDR3 bases are TGTGCCAGCTCACCACTGATAGGAGACTACGAGCAGTACTTC.

The rearrangement joins TRBV5-6 to TRBJ1-1; 8 bases are shared with TRBD1. Per the germline V gene, CDR1 is SGHDT and CDR2 is YYEEEE. CDR3 length: 14 amino acids. Trimming cost V 4 bases and J 0 bases; bases outside gene matches: 2. CDR3 loop: CASSTTGVNTEAFF. CDR3 sequence (DNA): TGTGCCAGCAGCACGACAGGGGTGAACACTGAAGCTTTCTTT.

The chain carries TRBV5-4 and TRBJ1-2, with TRBD1 identical over 8 bases. The J segment lost 4 bases and the V segment lost 3 bases, leaving 8 bases of the junction unmatched. The germline CDR1 and CDR2 sequences are SGHNT and YYREEE (reference sequence). The CDR3 is 15 residues long. This chain's CDR3 is CASSYKDRVGYGYTF. The CDR3 DNA is TGTGCCAGCAGCTATAAGGACAGGGTGGGCTATGGCTACACCTTC.

The J gene is TRBJ2-3, the V gene TRBV7-2; TRBD2 is a possible D gene (5 bases). CDR1 is SGHTA, CDR2 FQGNSA, per germline. V dropped 5 bases and J dropped 8 bases, with 14 bases sitting between them. The CDR3 is 13 residues long. CDR3 protein: CASSILRAGTQYF. CDR3 in DNA: TGTGCCAGCAGCATACTCCGGGCGGGTACGCAGTATTTT.

The chain joins TRBV4-2 to TRBJ1-1; no clear D gene. Germline V gene data show CDR1 as LGHNA and CDR2 as YNFKEQ. V dropped 0 bases and J dropped 1 base, with 6 bases sitting between them. The CDR3 is 14 amino acids. In DNA form, the CDR3 reads TGTGCCAGCAGCCAAGAAGGAGCGAACACTGAAGCTTTCTTT. Translation gives CASSQEGANTEAFF.

The V call is TRBV13, the J call TRBJ2-7, with D possibly TRBD1 on 5 matching bases. V lost 5 bases to trimming and J lost 3 bases, with 14 bases between them. The length of the CDR3 is 14 residues. From germline, CDR1 is PRHDT and CDR2 FYEKMQ (reference sequence). Written as DNA, the CDR3 is TGTGCCAGCAGCCCCTCGATAAGGGGCTACGAGCAGTACTTC. Protein: CASSPSIRGYEQYF.

The rearrangement uses TRBV6-2 or TRBV6-3 and TRBJ2-7, with D possibly called TRBD1 or TRBD2 (5 bases each). Looked up from germline, CDR1 is MNHEY and CDR2 is SVGEGT. Trimming removed 0 bases from V and 1 base from J, with 16 bases in between. The CDR3 has 17 residues. CDR3 DNA: TGTGCCAGCAGTTACTCGAGAGGGGCCACTGTTTCCTACGAGCAGTACTTC. Translated: CASSYSRGATVSYEQYF.

The genes are TRBV28 and TRBJ2-7; 9 nucleotides match TRBD1. With 4 bases clipped from V and 6 bases from J, the junction kept 10 bases outside the gene matches. Per the germline V gene, CDR1 is MDHEN and CDR2 is SYDVKM. The CDR3 consists of 15 residues. CDR3 bases: TGTGCCAGCAGTTCCATCGGGACAGGGCTATCCGAGCAGTACTTC. As protein: CASSSIGTGLSEQYF.

The rearrangement joins TRBV24-1 to TRBJ2-3; 8 bases are a match to TRBD2. From germline, CDR1 is KGHDR and CDR2 SFDVKD. V lost 3 bases and J lost 1; bases outside the gene matches: 5. This CDR3 has 16 residues. The DNA of the CDR3 is TGTGCCACCAGTGATGGGACTAGTCGGGGCACAGATACGCAGTATTTT. As protein: CATSDGTSRGTDTQYF.

The V call is TRBV7-9, the J call TRBJ1-1, with 10 bases that match TRBD1. The germline V gene encodes CDR1 SEHNR and CDR2 FQNEAQ (reference sequence). Trimming at V came to 5 bases and at J to 4 bases, leaving 4 bases not matched to a gene. The CDR3 contains 14 residues. The CDR3 loop is CASSEGQGSTEAFF. Here the CDR3 DNA reads TGTGCCAGCAGCGAGGGACAGGGGAGCACTGAAGCTTTCTTT.

This chain links TRBV10-3 with TRBJ1-2; TRBD1 matches 10 bases. Germline V gene lookup returns CDR1 ENHRY and CDR2 SYGVKD. Unmatched junction bases numbered 12, after V lost 3 bases and J lost 5 bases. The CDR3 spans 17 residues. CDR3 nucleotides: TGTGCCATCAGTGACTCGGTCGTGGGGACAGGGGCTTATGGCTACACCTTC. Protein sequence: CAISDSVVGTGAYGYTF.

This clone was seen more than once but under ten times. The chain couples TRBV5-1 to TRBJ2-5, with 11 nucleotides matching TRBD2. The CDR3 is made up of 15 amino acids. The germline V gene encodes CDR1 SGHRS and CDR2 YFSETQ. The ends lost 4 bases at V and 2 bases at J; junction bases unmatched: 4. Written as DNA, the CDR3 is TGCGCCAGCAGCAGACTAGCGGGGAAACAAGAGACCCAGTACTTC. Its translation is CASSRLAGKQETQYF. Complete variable domain (other parts from reference TRBV5-1 and TRBJ2-5): KAGVTQTPRYLIKTRGQQVTLSCSPISGHRSVSWYQQTPGQGLQFLFEYFSETQRNKGNFPGRFSGRQFSNSRSEMNVSTLELGDSALYLCASSRLAGKQETQYFGPGTRLLVL.

This chain links TRBV7-9 with TRBJ1-1; TRBD1 is a possible D gene (6 bases). The CDR3 spans 15 residues. CDR1 and CDR2 (germline): SEHNR, FQNEAQ (reference sequence). V lost 4 bases and J lost 4, with 16 bases in between. CDR3: CASSYAQGRGTEAFF. In DNA form, the CDR3 reads TGTGCCAGCAGCTACGCACAGGGAAGGGGCACTGAAGCTTTCTTT.